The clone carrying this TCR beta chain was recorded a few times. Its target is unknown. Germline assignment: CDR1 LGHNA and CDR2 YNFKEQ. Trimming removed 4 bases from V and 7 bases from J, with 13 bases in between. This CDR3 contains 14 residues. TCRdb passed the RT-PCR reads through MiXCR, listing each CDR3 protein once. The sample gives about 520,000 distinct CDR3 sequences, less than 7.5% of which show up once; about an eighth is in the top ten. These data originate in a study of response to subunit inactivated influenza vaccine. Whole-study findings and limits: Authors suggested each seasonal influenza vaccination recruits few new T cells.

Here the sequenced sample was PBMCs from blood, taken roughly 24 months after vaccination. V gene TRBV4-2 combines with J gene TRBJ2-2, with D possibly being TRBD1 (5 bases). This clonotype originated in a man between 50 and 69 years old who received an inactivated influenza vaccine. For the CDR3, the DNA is TGTGCCAGCAGCCCGGACATCTACGGCGGGGAGCTGTTTTTT. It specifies CASSPDIYGGELFF.